Described below is a single T cell receptor beta chain sequence and its context. This clone's antigen is unknown. No much larger clone is present one base from it, and per-base qualities are unavailable. TCRbeta CDR3 regions were amplified from genomic DNA using the immunoSEQ Assay, a bias-controlled multiplex PCR. Concerning the study's data processing: Within the assay, amplification of reference gene primers was used to estimate how many nucleated cells each sample contained. To quantify the absolute abundance of each unique TCRbeta CDR3 rearrangement, sequence reads were collapsed and filtered. For each sample, productive Simpson clonality was calculated as the square root of Simpson's diversity index across productive rearrangements. TCRdb retrieved this table from immuneACCESS and kept in-frame rearrangements only. Not all clones are present; in checked studies, unresolved V genes account for under half, and no reason is known for the remainder. The D gene and trimming were derived from the DNA, and the V and J assignments and clone size from that table. Recorded for this sample are under 250,000 clones; approximately 80% of them occurred a single time. The ten biggest clones cover roughly 12% of the sample.

Whole blood was collected in K2EDTA tubes by collaborating institutions according to the institutions' own protocols. Collaborator samples were shipped for TCRbeta analysis as frozen whole blood, isolated PBMCs, or DNA extracted from either sample type. The record originates from a study of blood T cell repertoires in COVID-19 (dated by TCRdb to about 2020). In the study overall: Collaborator samples came from the United States, Italy and Spain and covered acute and convalescent phases of COVID-19. Where HLA class I and class II types were available, the types were taken from metadata supplied by the sample provider, not from assay-based typing. Deeply sampled blood TCRbeta repertoires from subjects exposed to, actively infected with, or recovered from COVID-19 were included in the dataset. A freely available public database, intended as a resource for researchers studying the immune response to SARS-CoV-2, is where the repertoires were released. The samples were drawn from the first 160 participants of the ongoing ImmuneRACE study and from over 950 subjects provided by 6 global collaborators. The prospective study material was composed of cDNA or gDNA derived from T cells, B-cell-depleted T cells, or PBMCs. A de-identified subject ID, COVID-19 status, age in years and sex were almost always included in the sample metadata.

Study-wide findings and limitations: Clinical and demographic metadata were provided uncurated, with the amount varying by source and participant.

This TCR derives from a human donor in a cohort sampled during active COVID-19. Sequences were obtained from peripheral blood.

At the DNA level, the sequence is TGTGCCAGCAGCTTGTCGACAGGCCCCGGGAATTCACCCCTCCACTTT. The encoded protein is CASSLSTGPGNSPLHF. The receptor chain draws on TRBV5-4 and TRBJ1-6; a tentative D call is TRBD1 (6 bases match). Taken from the germline V gene (reference sequence), the CDR1 and CDR2 loops are SGHNT and YYREEE. CDR3 length: 16 amino acids, cysteine to phenylalanine. The entry retains the CDR3 DNA only, 48 bases that are in frame from base 1. At the junction V is shortened by 1 base and J by 7 bases, with 15 bases in between.